The 32 T cell receptor beta chains in this list originate from one sample, sequenced in a study of cytomegalovirus exposure and HLA in healthy donors. The PCR employed 60 Vbeta primers together with 13 Jbeta primers. This table comes from immunoSEQ multiplex PCR, and its TCRdb copy is limited to in-frame clones, with some not included. The sample yields 150,000 to 200,000 clones, 60% to 80% seen once. The sample taken for sequencing was PBMCs. These receptors all stem from a woman aged 40 to 55 in good health and CMV-seropositive.

The chain combines TRBV7-2 with TRBJ2-3; D might be TRBD2 (6 bases). V dropped 5 bases and J dropped 1 base, with 13 bases sitting between them. The CDR3 has 15 residues. Germline lookup yields CDR1 SGHTA and CDR2 FQGNSA. The CDR3 is CASSGGPAGTDTQYF. The CDR3 DNA reads as TGTGCCAGCAGCGGAGGGCCGGCCGGCACAGATACGCAGTATTTT.

This clone was detected only a few times. The chain links TRBV2 to TRBJ1-5, with D possibly matching TRBD1 (5 bases). The CDR3 is 13 residues long. The germline V gene encodes CDR1 SNHLY and CDR2 FYNNEI. V dropped 4 bases and J dropped 10 bases, with 14 bases sitting between them. CDR3 in DNA: TGTGCCAGCAGTGGGGGCACAGTGCAACCCCAGCATTTT. This sequence encodes CASSGGTVQPQHF. Filled out from reference TRBV2 and TRBJ1-5, the complete variable domain reads EPEVTQTPSHQVTQMGQEVILRCVPISNHLYFYWYRQILGQKVEFLVSFYNNEISEKSEIFDDQFSVERPDGSNFTLKIRSTKLEDSAMYFCASSGGTVQPQHFGDGTRLSIL.

The chain has TRBV11-2 and TRBJ1-3, with TRBD1 matching 9 bases. J was trimmed by 0 bases and V by 0 bases; bases with no gene match: 9. Germline V gene sequence: CDR1 SGHAT, CDR2 FQNNGV. The CDR3 spans 19 residues. The CDR3 coding sequence is TGTGCCAGCAGCTTAGAGGGCTGGACAGGGGTTATCTCTGGAAACACCATATATTTT. This gives the protein CASSLEGWTGVISGNTIYF.

The gene calls are TRBV5-4 and TRBJ2-7; possibly TRBD2 for D (5 bases). CDR1 and CDR2 from the germline V gene are SGHNT and YYREEE (reference sequence). V lost 4 bases and J lost 2, with 13 bases in between. This CDR3 comprises 14 residues. The CDR3 reads CASSRLTGAYEQYF. The CDR3 DNA reads as TGTGCCAGCAGCCGCCTAACCGGGGCCTACGAGCAGTACTTC.

This clone was found a few times. The V call is TRBV28, the J call TRBJ2-7, with a tentative D call TRBD2 (5 bases). Germline CDR1 and CDR2: MDHEN and SYDVKM. This CDR3 is built from 12 residues. V was shortened by 2 bases and J by 3 bases, with 5 bases between the two germline ends. The DNA for the CDR3 is TGTGCCAGCAGTTTAGAGGGCTACGAGCAGTACTTC. Translated, it gives CASSLEGYEQYF.

The V gene is TRBV28, the J gene TRBJ1-1; perhaps TRBD1 as D (6 bases). The CDR3 length is 15 residues. Trimming stripped 4 bases from V and 0 bases from J, with 12 bases between. Germline values: CDR1 MDHEN, CDR2 SYDVKM. The CDR3 nucleotides are TGTGCCAGCAGTTCAGACAGGAACATGAACACTGAAGCTTTCTTT. The encoded protein is CASSSDRNMNTEAFF.

This chain joins TRBV5-6 and TRBJ2-1; no definite D call. The CDR3 runs 18 residues. Trimming cost V 0 bases and J 9 bases, with 25 bases left between them. Germline V CDR1 and CDR2: SGHDT, YYEEEE. CDR3 in amino acids: CASSLALRDLQAIGEQFF. CDR3 bases: TGTGCCAGCAGCTTGGCCCTGCGAGACTTACAAGCTATAGGTGAGCAGTTCTTC.

CDR3 DNA: TGTGCCAGCAGCCAAGATTGGGGAGGGGGCACTGAAGCTTTCTTT. It specifies CASSQDWGGGTEAFF. The chain combines TRBV14 with TRBJ1-1; tentative D call: TRBD1 (6 bases). This CDR3 has 15 amino acids. V lost 0 bases and J lost 4, with 12 bases in between. CDR1 is SGHDN, CDR2 FVKESK, per germline.

This clone turned up a few times. The chain joins TRBV5-1 to TRBJ2-5; the match to TRBD2 covers 8 bases. The V and J ends lost 0 bases and 5 bases, in that order; junction bases with no gene match: 6. Germline CDR1 and CDR2: SGHRS and YFSETQ. CDR3 size: 15 residues. The CDR3 coding sequence is TGCGCCAGCAGCTTGGGGAGCGGGAGTTGGGAGACCCAGTACTTC. Translating gives CASSLGSGSWETQYF. Supplemented by reference TRBV5-1 and TRBJ2-5, the full variable domain reads KAGVTQTPRYLIKTRGQQVTLSCSPISGHRSVSWYQQTPGQGLQFLFEYFSETQRNKGNFPGRFSGRQFSNSRSEMNVSTLELGDSALYLCASSLGSGSWETQYFGPGTRLLVL.

The CDR3 is CASSPIRGLAAEQYF. In DNA form, the CDR3 reads TGTGCCAGCAGTCCAATCCGGGGACTAGCGGCAGAGCAGTACTTC. This chain joins TRBV2 and TRBJ2-5; the match to TRBD2 covers 11 bases. The V segment lost 5 bases and the J segment 11 bases; nucleotides outside the gene matches: 13. Germline loops: CDR1 SNHLY, CDR2 FYNNEI. There are 15 residues in the CDR3.

This chain connects TRBV28 to TRBJ2-7; 10 bases line up with TRBD2. After removal of 1 base from V and 3 bases from J, the junction contained 3 bases not matched to a gene. CDR1 MDHEN and CDR2 SYDVKM come from the germline V gene. The CDR3 extends over 15 amino acids. CDR3 bases: TGTGCCAGCAGTTTATCGCCTAGCGGGAGCTACGAGCAGTACTTC. It yields the protein CASSLSPSGSYEQYF.

The chain has TRBV7-3 and TRBJ2-1; a possible D gene is TRBD2 (6 bases). Germline V CDR1 and CDR2: SGHTA, FQGTGA. Trimming left V 5 bases short and J 6 bases short, with 26 bases between. CDR3 length: 18 amino acids. CDR3 DNA sequence: TGTGCCAGCAGCCCTATCCCCCAAGGCGGGAAATTTAGCAATGAGCAGTTCTTC. Its translation: CASSPIPQGGKFSNEQFF.

V gene TRBV7-9 combines with J gene TRBJ1-5, with TRBD1 identical over 9 bases. With V trimmed by 5 bases and J by 5 bases, 4 bases remained unmatched. Germline CDR1 reads SEHNR; CDR2 reads FQNEAQ (reference sequence). CDR3 length: 14 residues. The CDR3 bases are TGTGCCAGCAGCGCGGGACAGGGCCATCAGCCCCAGCATTTT. This gives the protein CASSAGQGHQPQHF.

V and J are TRBV19 and TRBJ2-2; TRBD2 matches at 16 bases. The V gene's germline CDR1 is LNHDA and CDR2 SQIVND (reference sequence). Trimming removed 3 bases from V and 6 bases from J; junction bases left unmatched: 7. The length of the CDR3 is 18 residues. The CDR3: CASSISGLAGGPSGELFF. As DNA, the CDR3 is TGTGCCAGTAGTATCTCGGGACTAGCGGGAGGGCCCTCCGGGGAGCTGTTTTTT.

This clone was detected once. The V call is TRBV10-3, the J call TRBJ2-7; 7 bases are a match to TRBD2. V trimming: 1 base; J trimming: 8 bases; junction bases outside the gene matches: 11. The V gene's germline CDR1 is ENHRY and CDR2 SYGVKD. The CDR3 extends over 15 amino acids. CDR3 amino acids: CAISEFLAEPTQQYF. Written as DNA, the CDR3 is TGTGCCATCAGTGAGTTCCTAGCGGAGCCTACGCAGCAGTACTTC.

This rearrangement joins TRBV27 to TRBJ2-7; 11 bases agree with TRBD1. The CDR3 is made up of 16 amino acids. After removal of 2 bases from V and 3 bases from J, the junction contained 6 bases not matched to a gene. Germline CDR1 is MNHEY and CDR2 is SMNVEV (reference sequence). CDR3 DNA sequence: TGTGCCAGCAGTTTAAACGGACAGGGGGCTTTCTACGAGCAGTACTTC. Amino acid sequence: CASSLNGQGAFYEQYF.

With respect to this clone: The junction does not match germline at one end; this may be a read error. The chain employs TRBV7-2 and TRBJ1-5, with 8 bases aligning to TRBD1. CDR1 SGHTA and CDR2 FQGNSA come from the germline V gene. The CDR3 consists of 15 residues. The CDR3 nucleotides are TGTGCCAGCAGCTCCTTTGGACAGGGCAAGCAGCCCCAGCATTTT. As protein: CASSSFGQGKQPQHF.

The chain joins TRBV4-2 to TRBJ2-5; possible D gene TRBD1, 6 bases. Germline V gene sequence: CDR1 LGHNA, CDR2 YNFKEQ. The CDR3 runs to 15 residues. V gave up 0 bases and J gave up 5 bases, with 13 bases separating them. The CDR3 sequence: CASSQDRGSRETQYF. The CDR3 bases are TGTGCCAGCAGCCAAGATAGGGGGTCTCGGGAGACCCAGTACTTC.

The chain is built from TRBV6-1 and TRBJ2-1; TRBD2 agrees at 10 bases. The V gene's germline CDR1 is MNHNS and CDR2 SASEGT. This CDR3 region has 15 residues. The junction had 7 bases not matched to a gene; V was cut back by 4 bases and J by 7 bases. In nucleotides, the CDR3 is TGTGCCAGCAGTGGGGGTAGCGGGAGGAGAAATGAGCAGTTCTTC. It is translated as CASSGGSGRRNEQFF.

V and J are TRBV4-2 and TRBJ1-2; D is unresolved. Deletions cut 1 base from V and 6 bases from J, with 9 bases between. The V gene's germline CDR1 is LGHNA and CDR2 YNFKEQ. The CDR3 has 13 residues. CDR3 nucleotides: TGTGCCAGCAGCCAAGGGGCAGGCGATGGCTACACCTTC. Protein sequence: CASSQGAGDGYTF.

The rearrangement joins TRBV4-3 to TRBJ1-2; 12 nucleotides line up with TRBD1. The CDR3 is 15 residues long. Looked up from germline, CDR1 is LGHNA and CDR2 is YSLEER. With V trimmed by 1 base and J by 6 bases, 3 bases remained unmatched. CDR3 sequence: CASSQAGTGGHGYTF. CDR3 coding DNA: TGCGCCAGCAGCCAAGCCGGGACAGGGGGCCATGGCTACACCTTC.

The chain links TRBV7-2 to TRBJ2-7, with 10 nucleotides matching TRBD1. V gave up 1 base and J gave up 7 bases; unmatched junction bases: 7. CDR1 and CDR2 (germline): SGHTA, FQGNSA. CDR3 size: 15 residues. The CDR3 loop reads CASSLVGQGLGEQYF. As DNA, the CDR3 is TGTGCCAGCAGCTTAGTGGGACAGGGGCTGGGTGAGCAGTACTTC.

Concerning this clone: Compared with germline, one end of the junction differs, possibly owing to a read error. The V call is TRBV6-5, the J call TRBJ1-6; D is perhaps TRBD1 (5 bases). The CDR3 is 13 residues long. Germline loops: CDR1 MNHEY, CDR2 SVGAGI. CDR3 bases: TGTGCCAGCAGTTACGGGGCTAATGCACCCCTCCACTTT. As protein: CASSYGANAPLHF.

This clone has a handful of counts. The chain couples TRBV25-1 to TRBJ2-1, with D possibly matching TRBD2 (6 bases). Germline CDR1 reads MGHDK; CDR2 reads SYGVNS. CDR3 length: 16 residues. V was trimmed by 4 bases and J by 5 bases, leaving 18 bases between them. The CDR3 DNA is TGTGCCAGCAGTGTCTTAAAGGGAGGCGTCCACAATGAGCAGTTCTTC. Amino acids: CASSVLKGGVHNEQFF.

V usage is TRBV6-6 and J usage is TRBJ2-7; 11 nucleotides agree with TRBD2. The CDR3 is 15 amino acids. The V segment lost 7 bases and the J segment 2 bases; nucleotides outside the gene matches: 7. The germline CDR1 and CDR2 sequences are MNHNY and SVGAGI (reference sequence). The CDR3 nucleotides are TGTGCCAGCAAAAAACTAGCGGGAGAGACCTACGAGCAGTACTTC. Translated: CASKKLAGETYEQYF.

V is TRBV21-1 and J is TRBJ2-4; no DNA check was done on the table's D call, TRBD2. TRBV21-1 has pseudogene status. This CDR3 has 16 residues. Here the CDR3 reads CANRGATRGSKNIQYF. As DNA, the CDR3 is TGTGCCAACCGCGGGGCTACACGTGGGTCCAAAAACATTCAGTACTTC.

With regard to this clone: This sample includes further DNA sequences coding for the same CDR3. This rearrangement joins TRBV27 to TRBJ1-2; D perhaps matches TRBD1 (6 bases). Per the germline V gene, CDR1 is MNHEY and CDR2 is SMNVEV (reference sequence). V dropped 5 bases and J dropped 4 bases, with 11 bases sitting between them. CDR3 length: 13 amino acids. CDR3 nucleotide sequence: TGTGCCAGCAGTATGGACAGATCCTATGGCTACACCTTC. Protein: CASSMDRSYGYTF.

A few counts support this clone. This rearrangement joins TRBV5-1 to TRBJ1-4, with D hard to call. Trimming removed 0 bases from V and 3 bases from J, with 9 bases in between. This CDR3 spans 15 amino acids. Germline CDR1 reads SGHRS; CDR2 reads YFSETQ. The CDR3, as DNA: TGCGCCAGCAGCTTGGCCGGAGAATCTAATGAAAAACTGTTTTTT. This translates into CASSLAGESNEKLFF.

The CDR3 protein is CASSPGQGLGGHGYTF. CDR3 nucleotides: TGTGCCAGCAGCCCTGGACAGGGGTTGGGCGGTCATGGCTACACCTTC. The chain joins TRBV7-2 to TRBJ1-2, with 9 bases aligning to TRBD1. V was clipped by 5 bases and J by 6 bases; unmatched bases: 13. This CDR3 contains 16 residues. CDR1 and CDR2 (germline): SGHTA, FQGNSA.

This clone was counted once. The gene calls are TRBV14 and TRBJ2-7, with D tentatively TRBD1 (5 bases). This CDR3 comprises 15 residues. Germline CDR1 SGHDN, CDR2 FVKESK. V lost 3 bases to trimming and J lost 2 bases, with 14 bases between them. CDR3 loop: CASSQNPRTTYEQYF. CDR3 in DNA: TGTGCCAGCAGCCAGAACCCCAGGACAACCTACGAGCAGTACTTC. Together with reference TRBV14 and TRBJ2-7, the CDR3 gives the full variable domain: EAGVTQFPSHSVIEKGQTVTLRCDPISGHDNLYWYRRVMGKEIKFLLHFVKESKQDESGMPNNRFLAERTGGTYSTLKVQPAELEDSGVYFCASSQNPRTTYEQYFGPGTRLTVT.

This rearrangement joins TRBV2 to TRBJ1-5; D call uncertain. Germline loops: CDR1 SNHLY, CDR2 FYNNEI. V lost 1 base to trimming and J lost 0 bases, with 4 bases between them. CDR3 size: 14 residues. CDR3 loop: CASSEVSSNQPQHF. The CDR3 nucleotides read TGTGCCAGCAGTGAAGTCAGTAGCAATCAGCCCCAGCATTTT.

This clone has a handful of counts. The J gene is TRBJ2-7, the V gene TRBV5-1, with a possible D match to TRBD2 (6 bases). This CDR3 has 15 residues. Germline CDR1 and CDR2: SGHRS and YFSETQ. Trimming stripped 3 bases from V and 0 bases from J, with 13 bases between. CDR3 coding DNA: TGCGCCAGCAGCTCGGACCCGGGACTCTCCTACGAGCAGTACTTC. Translating it yields CASSSDPGLSYEQYF. Full variable domain (rest looked up from reference TRBV5-1 and TRBJ2-7): KAGVTQTPRYLIKTRGQQVTLSCSPISGHRSVSWYQQTPGQGLQFLFEYFSETQRNKGNFPGRFSGRQFSNSRSEMNVSTLELGDSALYLCASSSDPGLSYEQYFGPGTRLTVT.